One and the same sample provided the 15 T cell receptor beta chains below, sequenced in a study of T cells after yellow fever vaccination. Via MiXCR, TCRdb re-called the 5' RACE reads, giving one row per CDR3 protein. The sample has 500,000 to 650,000 distinct CDR3 sequences; 9% to 15% are singletons. The sample was PBMCs, taken on the day of the yellow fever booster vaccination. The receptors were gathered from a man aged 25 to 45 who received the YFV17D yellow fever vaccine.

The sample holds a few counts of this clonotype. The chain links TRBV12-3 or TRBV12-4 to TRBJ1-1; D unclear. The CDR3 has 11 amino acids. V was clipped by 3 bases and J by 11 bases, with 10 bases between them. The CDR3 protein is CASSLGPGAFF. CDR3 sequence (DNA): TGTGCCAGCAGTTTGGGTCCCGGGGCTTTCTTT.

The gene calls are TRBV6-1 and TRBJ2-7; 9 nucleotides agree with TRBD2. The CDR3 contains 16 residues. Per the germline V gene, CDR1 is MNHNS and CDR2 is SASEGT. V shed 6 bases, J shed 3 bases, and the junction held 12 bases outside the gene matches. CDR3 protein: CASSPIAGAPLYEQYF. CDR3 nucleotide sequence: TGTGCCAGCAGCCCTATAGCGGGAGCCCCCCTCTACGAGCAGTACTTC.

This clonotype appeared a few times. V gene TRBV27 combines with J gene TRBJ2-7; 7 nucleotides line up with TRBD2. The CDR3 extends over 14 amino acids. The ends lost 5 bases at V and 1 base at J; junction bases unmatched: 5. The germline V gene has CDR1 MNHEY and CDR2 SMNVEV (reference sequence). Written as DNA, the CDR3 is TGTGCCAGCAGTCGGCGGGAGTCGTCCTACGAGCAGTACTTC. This translates into CASSRRESSYEQYF.

This clonotype occurred a few times. The chain links TRBV29-1 to TRBJ1-4; possibly TRBD1 for D (5 bases). This CDR3 spans 13 amino acids. Between the trimmed V and J ends, which lost 7 bases and 0 bases, there was a span of 9 bases. Per germline, CDR1 SQVTM and CDR2 ANQGSEA. For the CDR3, the DNA is TGCAGCGCCATGGGGGCAACTAATGAAAAACTGTTTTTT. Its protein is CSAMGATNEKLFF. The full variable domain, with the rest looked up from reference TRBV29-1 and TRBJ1-4, is SAVISQKPSRDICQRGTSLTIQCQVDSQVTMMFWYRQQPGQSLTLIATANQGSEATYESGFVIDKFPISRPNLTFSTLTVSNMSPEDSSIYLCSAMGATNEKLFFGSGTQLSVL.

J is TRBJ2-3 and V is TRBV6-2 or TRBV6-3; D not resolved. V dropped 2 bases and J dropped 6 bases, with 15 bases sitting between them. In germline, CDR1 is MNHEY, CDR2 SVGEGT. CDR3 length equals 15 residues. The DNA for the CDR3 is TGTGCCAGCAGTTACCTGACTGGTGCGTCGGATACGCAGTATTTT. Protein: CASSYLTGASDTQYF.

This clonotype was detected only a few times. This chain connects TRBV2 to TRBJ2-1; 13 positions match TRBD2. CDR1 is SNHLY, CDR2 FYNNEI, per germline. J gave up 9 bases and V 2 bases, and 1 base lay outside the gene matches. The CDR3 totals 14 residues. The CDR3: CASSERLAGGEQFF. CDR3 DNA sequence: TGTGCCAGCAGTGAAAGACTAGCGGGAGGTGAGCAGTTCTTC.

CDR3 amino acids: CASSKSTEYYGYTF. The CDR3 nucleotides are TGTGCCAGCAGCAAATCGACAGAGTACTATGGCTACACCTTC. The genes are TRBV3-1 and TRBJ1-2; maybe TRBD1 (5 bases). The CDR3 has 14 amino acids. Germline V gene data show CDR1 as LGHDT and CDR2 as YNNKEL (reference sequence). With 5 bases removed from V and 3 bases from J, the gap between germline ends came to 13 bases. The full variable domain, in which reference TRBV3-1 and TRBJ1-2 provide the parts outside the CDR3, is DTAVSQTPKYLVTQMGNDKSIKCEQNLGHDTMYWYKQDSKKFLKIMFSYNNKELIINETVPNRFSPKSPDKAHLNLHINSLELGDSAVYFCASSKSTEYYGYTFGSGTRLTVV.

V usage is TRBV4-2 and J usage is TRBJ2-7; the match to TRBD2 covers 8 bases. The J segment lost 1 base and the V segment lost 0 bases, leaving 5 bases of the junction unmatched. Germline V lookup: CDR1 LGHNA, CDR2 YNFKEQ. This CDR3 comprises 16 residues. The DNA of the CDR3 is TGTGCCAGCAGCCAAGATAGGGGACTAGATTCCTACGAGCAGTACTTC. Amino acid sequence: CASSQDRGLDSYEQYF.

J is TRBJ1-1 and V is TRBV12-5; 7 bases align to TRBD1. The CDR3 sequence is 14 residues long. Per the germline V gene, CDR1 is LGHNT and CDR2 is FRNRAP. With 5 bases clipped from V and 1 base from J, the junction kept 4 bases outside the gene matches. This CDR3 reads CASGAGQPNTEAFF. CDR3 coding DNA: TGTGCTAGTGGTGCGGGACAGCCGAACACTGAAGCTTTCTTT.

The V gene is TRBV3-1, the J gene TRBJ2-7; a weak D match, TRBD1 (6 bases). Germline V gene data show CDR1 as LGHDT and CDR2 as YNNKEL (reference sequence). The CDR3 runs to 15 residues. V was clipped by 5 bases and J by 7 bases, with 21 bases between them. CDR3 loop: CASSGTHSIRGEQYF. As DNA, the CDR3 is TGTGCCAGCAGCGGCACACATTCTATAAGGGGGGAGCAGTACTTC.

The chain carries TRBV2 and TRBJ2-5; the D is unclear. Germline CDR1 is SNHLY and CDR2 is FYNNEI. This CDR3 contains 15 residues. V was trimmed by 7 bases and J by 3 bases, leaving 18 bases between them. The CDR3 DNA sequence: TGTGCCAGCAAGAGGAATGACCGGGCCAAAGAGACCCAGTACTTC. Its protein is CASKRNDRAKETQYF.

This clonotype was detected only a few times. The chain links TRBV20-1 to TRBJ2-1, with D possibly matching TRBD2 (6 bases). Germline loops: CDR1 DFQATT, CDR2 SNEGSKA (reference sequence). CDR3 length: 12 amino acids. V dropped 1 base and J dropped 12 bases, with 13 bases sitting between them. The CDR3 coding sequence is TGCAGTGCTAGAGTCGGTCCGGGACTGCAGTTCTTC. Translating gives CSARVGPGLQFF.

V is TRBV11-1 and J is TRBJ2-1; D gene ambiguous. Trimming shortened V by 3 bases and J by 4 bases, and 13 bases separated the two germline ends. This CDR3 has 15 amino acids. Per the germline V gene, CDR1 is SGHAT and CDR2 is FQDESV (reference sequence). The CDR3 sequence: CASSFSQESYNEQFF. The CDR3 bases are TGTGCCAGCAGCTTTTCTCAGGAAAGTTACAATGAGCAGTTCTTC.

This clonotype was picked up many times. The chain combines TRBV5-1 with TRBJ2-7; possible D gene TRBD2, 6 bases. V dropped 0 bases and J dropped 2 bases, with 9 bases sitting between them. Germline loops: CDR1 SGHRS, CDR2 YFSETQ. The CDR3 is 14 residues long. CDR3 amino acids: CASSLASGAYEQYF. CDR3 bases: TGCGCCAGCAGCTTGGCCTCGGGGGCCTACGAGCAGTACTTC.

The chain joins TRBV18 to TRBJ2-5, with D uncertain. V was pared by 7 bases and J by 0 bases, with 12 bases between. Per the germline V gene, CDR1 is KGHSH and CDR2 is LQKENI. The CDR3 is made up of 14 amino acids. The CDR3 DNA reads as TGTGCCAGCTTTTATTCAACGTACCAAGAGACCCAGTACTTC. Encoded protein: CASFYSTYQETQYF.